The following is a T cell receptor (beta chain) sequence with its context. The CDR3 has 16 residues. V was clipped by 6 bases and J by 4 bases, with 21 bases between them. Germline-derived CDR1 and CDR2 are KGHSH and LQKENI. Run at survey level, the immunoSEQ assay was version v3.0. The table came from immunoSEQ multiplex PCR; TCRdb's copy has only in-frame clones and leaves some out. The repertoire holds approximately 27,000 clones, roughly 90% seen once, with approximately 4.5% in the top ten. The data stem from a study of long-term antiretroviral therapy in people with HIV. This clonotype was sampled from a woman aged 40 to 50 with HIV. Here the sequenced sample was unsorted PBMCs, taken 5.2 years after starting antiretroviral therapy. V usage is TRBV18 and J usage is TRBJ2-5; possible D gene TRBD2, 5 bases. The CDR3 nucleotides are TGTGCCAGCTCGCAAACGCCTAGGACTGGTTTAGAGACCCAGTACTTC. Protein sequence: CASSQTPRTGLETQYF.